Listed below are T cell receptor beta chains from one sample, sequenced in a study of Ad26.COV2.S vaccination and SARS-CoV-2 variants. The repertoire was sequenced with immunoSEQ multiplex PCR; TCRdb's copy has only in-frame clones and lacks some. The sample records about 440,000 clones, 90% being singletons. Here the sequenced sample was peripheral blood, taken in a trial of Ad26.COV2.S vaccine versus placebo. All receptors come from a person between 18 and 59 years old who received the Ad26.COV2.S COVID-19 vaccine or a placebo. Both conserved end residues are part of each CDR3. D genes are given only for firm matches. Some rows mark clone size as missing; the rest say once, few, many or name a class of expanded clone.

CASSQGTGITEAFF	TGCGCCAGCAGCCAAGGGACAGGGATTACTGAAGCTTTCTTT	TRBV4-3	NA	TRBD1	TRBJ1-1
CASSSLNLDEQFF	TGTGCCAGCAGCTCCCTAAATTTGGATGAGCAGTTCTTC	TRBV7-9	NA	NA	TRBJ2-1
CASKGLARTGELFF	TGTGCCAGTAAGGGGCTAGCTCGCACCGGGGAGCTGTTTTTT	TRBV19	NA	NA	TRBJ2-2
CASSPQGFESDTQYF	TGTGCCAGCAGCCCCCAAGGTTTCGAATCAGATACGCAGTATTTT	TRBV6-5	NA	NA	TRBJ2-3
CASSRTRRGTEQFF	TGCGCCAGCAGCCGGACTAGACGAGGGACTGAGCAGTTCTTC	TRBV5-1	NA	TRBD2	TRBJ2-1
CASSLRDSTDTQYF	TGTGCCAGCAGTTTGCGGGACTCCACAGATACGCAGTATTTT	TRBV28	NA	NA	TRBJ2-3
CASSLQGIRAYEQYF	TGTGCCAGCAGTTTACAGGGGATTAGGGCATACGAGCAGTACTTC	TRBV28	NA	NA	TRBJ2-7
CASSVGPAGRYEQYF	TGTGCCAGCAGCGTAGGGCCAGCGGGACGCTACGAGCAGTACTTC	TRBV9	NA	TRBD2	TRBJ2-7
CASRPIDRGYEQYF	TGTGCCAGCAGGCCTATAGACAGGGGGTACGAGCAGTACTTC	TRBV6-2/TRBV6-3	NA	TRBD1	TRBJ2-7
CASSLAGLAGENTQYF	TGTGCCAGCAGCTTAGCTGGGCTAGCGGGAGAGAATACGCAGTATTTT	TRBV11-2	NA	TRBD2	TRBJ2-3
CASSLDTGRGPNEQFF	TGTGCCAGCAGCTTAGATACCGGGCGAGGGCCCAATGAGCAGTTCTTC	TRBV7-6	NA	NA	TRBJ2-1
CASRPGGRKTGYYEQYF	TGTGCCAGCAGACCTGGGGGACGGAAGACAGGATACTACGAGCAGTACTTC	TRBV28	once	NA	TRBJ2-7
CASGLALTGAGQQYF	TGTGCTAGTGGTTTGGCCCTGACAGGGGCTGGGCAGCAGTACTTC	TRBV12-5	NA	TRBD1	TRBJ2-7
CAISEKRTSSYEQYF	TGTGCCATCAGTGAGAAGCGGACTAGCTCCTACGAGCAGTACTTC	TRBV10-3	NA	TRBD2	TRBJ2-7
CAISESLAGAQRGETQYF	TGTGCCATCAGTGAGTCCCTAGCGGGAGCCCAACGGGGAGAGACCCAGTACTTC	TRBV10-3	NA	TRBD2	TRBJ2-5